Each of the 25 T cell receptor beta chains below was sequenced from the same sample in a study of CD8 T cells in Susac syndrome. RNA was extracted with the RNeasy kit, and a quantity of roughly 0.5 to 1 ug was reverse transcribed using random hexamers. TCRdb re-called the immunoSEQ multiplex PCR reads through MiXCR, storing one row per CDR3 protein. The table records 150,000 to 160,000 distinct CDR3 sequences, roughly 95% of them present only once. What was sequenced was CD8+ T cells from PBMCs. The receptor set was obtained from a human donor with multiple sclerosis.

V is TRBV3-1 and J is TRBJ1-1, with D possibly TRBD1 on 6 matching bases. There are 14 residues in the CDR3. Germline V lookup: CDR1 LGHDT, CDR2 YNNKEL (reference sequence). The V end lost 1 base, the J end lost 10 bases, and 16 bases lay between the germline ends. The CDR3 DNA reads TGTGCCAGCAGCCAAGGACAGGTTCGTCGTATAGCTTTCTTT. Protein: CASSQGQVRRIAFF.

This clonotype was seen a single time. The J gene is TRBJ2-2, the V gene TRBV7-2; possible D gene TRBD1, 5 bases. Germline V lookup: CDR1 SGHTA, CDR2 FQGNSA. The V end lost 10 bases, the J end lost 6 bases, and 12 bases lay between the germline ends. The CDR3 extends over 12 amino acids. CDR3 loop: CAIDTGPGELFF. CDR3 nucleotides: TGTGCCATTGATACAGGCCCCGGGGAGCTGTTTTTT.

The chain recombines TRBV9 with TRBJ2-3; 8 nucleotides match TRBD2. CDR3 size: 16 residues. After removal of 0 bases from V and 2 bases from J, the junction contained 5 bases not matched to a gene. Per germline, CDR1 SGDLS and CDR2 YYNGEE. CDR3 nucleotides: TGTGCCAGCAGCGTAGAGACGGGGGGGTACACAGATACGCAGTATTTT. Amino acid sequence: CASSVETGGYTDTQYF.

The CDR3 bases are TGTGCCACCAGTGAAGTTCATGAAAGGAGCTCCTACGAGCAGTACTTC. Residues: CATSEVHERSSYEQYF. The chain links TRBV24-1 to TRBJ2-7, with D unclear. From germline, CDR1 is KGHDR and CDR2 SFDVKD. Trimming took off 4 bases at V and 0 bases at J, with 15 bases between the two ends. This CDR3 contains 16 residues.

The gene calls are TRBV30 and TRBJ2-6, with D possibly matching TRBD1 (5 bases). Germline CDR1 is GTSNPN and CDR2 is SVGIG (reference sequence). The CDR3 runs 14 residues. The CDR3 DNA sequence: TGTGGCAGGGCCCCTTACTCTGGGGCCAACGTCCTGACTTTC. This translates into CGRAPYSGANVLTF.

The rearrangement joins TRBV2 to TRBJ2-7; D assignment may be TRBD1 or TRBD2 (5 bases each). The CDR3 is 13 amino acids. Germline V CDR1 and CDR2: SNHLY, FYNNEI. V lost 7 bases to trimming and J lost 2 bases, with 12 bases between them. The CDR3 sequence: CASNRGTTYEQYV. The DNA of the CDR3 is TGTGCCAGCAATCGGGGCACCACCTACGAGCAGTACGTC.

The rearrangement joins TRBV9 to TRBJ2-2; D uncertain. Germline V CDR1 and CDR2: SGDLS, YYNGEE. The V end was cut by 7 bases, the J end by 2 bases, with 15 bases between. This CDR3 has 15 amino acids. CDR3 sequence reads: CASGPTLPNTGELFF. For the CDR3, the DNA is TGTGCCAGCGGCCCGACACTACCTAACACCGGGGAGCTGTTTTTT.

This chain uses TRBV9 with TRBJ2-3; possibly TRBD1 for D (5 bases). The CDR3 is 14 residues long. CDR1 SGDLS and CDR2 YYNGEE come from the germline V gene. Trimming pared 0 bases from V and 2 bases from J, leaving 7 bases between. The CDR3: CASSVEGITDTQYF. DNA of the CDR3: TGTGCCAGCAGCGTAGAGGGGATCACAGATACGCAGTATTTT.

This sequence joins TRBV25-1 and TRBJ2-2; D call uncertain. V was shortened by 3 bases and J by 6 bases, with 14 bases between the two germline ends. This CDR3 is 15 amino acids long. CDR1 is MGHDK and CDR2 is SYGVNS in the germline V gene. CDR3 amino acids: CASSDKERLAGELFF. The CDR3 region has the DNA TGTGCCAGCAGTGACAAAGAGAGGTTGGCCGGGGAGCTGTTTTTT.

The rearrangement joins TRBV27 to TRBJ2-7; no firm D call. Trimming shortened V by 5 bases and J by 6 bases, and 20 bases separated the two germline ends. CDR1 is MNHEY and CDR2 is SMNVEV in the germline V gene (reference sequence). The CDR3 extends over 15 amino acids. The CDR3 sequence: CASSPAGRALGEQYF. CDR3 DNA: TGTGCCAGCAGTCCCGCCGGTCGGGCTCTGGGCGAGCAGTACTTC.

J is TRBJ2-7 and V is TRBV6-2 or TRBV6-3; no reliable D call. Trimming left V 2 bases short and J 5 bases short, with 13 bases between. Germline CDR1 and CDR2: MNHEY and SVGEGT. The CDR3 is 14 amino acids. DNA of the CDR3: TGTGCCAGCAGTTACGTTGGCCGTTCAGACGAGCAGTACTTC. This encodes CASSYVGRSDEQYF.

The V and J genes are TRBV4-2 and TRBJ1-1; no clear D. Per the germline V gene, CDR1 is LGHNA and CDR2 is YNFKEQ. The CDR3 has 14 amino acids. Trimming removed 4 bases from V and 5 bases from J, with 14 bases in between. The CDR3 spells CASSRKTSTTEAFF. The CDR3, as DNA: TGTGCCAGCAGCCGTAAGACCTCAACTACTGAAGCTTTCTTT.

CDR3 protein: CASSQGQGVKGYTF. CDR3 sequence (DNA): TGTGCCAGCAGTCAGGGACAGGGGGTAAAGGGCTACACCTTC. The chain carries TRBV6-5 and TRBJ1-2, with TRBD1 matching over 11 bases. The CDR3 is made up of 14 amino acids. Germline lookup yields CDR1 MNHEY and CDR2 SVGAGI. J was trimmed by 8 bases and V by 5 bases; bases with no gene match: 7.

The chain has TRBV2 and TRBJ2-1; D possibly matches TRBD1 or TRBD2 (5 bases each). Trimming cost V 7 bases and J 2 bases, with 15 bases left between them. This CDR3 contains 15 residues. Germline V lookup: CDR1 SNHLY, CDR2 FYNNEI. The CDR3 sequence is CASTQRDPTYNEQFF. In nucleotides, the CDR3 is TGTGCCAGCACTCAGAGGGACCCCACCTACAATGAGCAGTTCTTC. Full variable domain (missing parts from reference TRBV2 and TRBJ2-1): EPEVTQTPSHQVTQMGQEVILRCVPISNHLYFYWYRQILGQKVEFLVSFYNNEISEKSEIFDDQFSVERPDGSNFTLKIRSTKLEDSAMYFCASTQRDPTYNEQFFGPGTRLTVL.

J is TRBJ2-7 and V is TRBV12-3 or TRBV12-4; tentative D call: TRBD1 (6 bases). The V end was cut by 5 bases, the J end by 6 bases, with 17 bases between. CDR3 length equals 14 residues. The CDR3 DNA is TGTGCCAGCAGTGGGGCCGGGACACGGGGCGAGCAGTACTTC. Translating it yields CASSGAGTRGEQYF.

The CDR3 is CAAGGTSGANVLTF. The DNA for the CDR3 is TGCGCCGCAGGGGGGACATCCGGGGCCAACGTCCTGACTTTC. The rearrangement links TRBV4-1 to TRBJ2-6; perhaps TRBD1 as D (7 bases). V shed 11 bases and J shed 4 bases, with 15 bases lying between them. The CDR3 consists of 14 residues. Germline assignment: CDR1 MGHRA and CDR2 YSYEKL.

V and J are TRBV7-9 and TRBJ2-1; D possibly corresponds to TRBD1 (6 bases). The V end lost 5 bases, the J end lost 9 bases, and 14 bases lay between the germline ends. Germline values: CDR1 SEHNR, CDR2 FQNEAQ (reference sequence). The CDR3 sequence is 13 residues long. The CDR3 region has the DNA TGTGCCAGCAGCAGGGACATCGCCGTTGAGCAGTTCTTC. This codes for CASSRDIAVEQFF.

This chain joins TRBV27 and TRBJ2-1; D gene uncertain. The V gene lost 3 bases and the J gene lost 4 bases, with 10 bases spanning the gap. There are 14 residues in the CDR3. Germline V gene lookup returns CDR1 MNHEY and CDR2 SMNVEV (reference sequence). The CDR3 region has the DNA TGTGCCAGCAGTTTGGCACCCAGGTACAATGAGCAGTTCTTC. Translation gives CASSLAPRYNEQFF.

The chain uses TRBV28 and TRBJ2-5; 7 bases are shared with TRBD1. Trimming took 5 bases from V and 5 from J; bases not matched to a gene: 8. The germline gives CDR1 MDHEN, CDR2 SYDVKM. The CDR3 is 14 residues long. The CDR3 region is CASSMTGLGETQYF. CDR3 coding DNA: TGTGCCAGCAGTATGACAGGGTTGGGGGAGACCCAGTACTTC.

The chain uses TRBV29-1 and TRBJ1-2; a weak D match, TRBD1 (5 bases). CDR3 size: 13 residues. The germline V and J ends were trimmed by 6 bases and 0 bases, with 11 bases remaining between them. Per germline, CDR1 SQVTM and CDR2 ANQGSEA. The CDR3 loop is CSVAGTANYGYTF. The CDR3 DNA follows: TGCAGCGTAGCCGGGACTGCTAACTATGGCTACACCTTC.

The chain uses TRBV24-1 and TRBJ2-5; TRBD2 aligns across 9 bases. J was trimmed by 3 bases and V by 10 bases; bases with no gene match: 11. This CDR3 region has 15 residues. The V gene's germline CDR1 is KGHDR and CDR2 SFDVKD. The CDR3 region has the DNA TGTGCCACGGGTTCATGGGTAGCGGGGGAAGAGACCCAGTACTTC. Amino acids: CATGSWVAGEETQYF.

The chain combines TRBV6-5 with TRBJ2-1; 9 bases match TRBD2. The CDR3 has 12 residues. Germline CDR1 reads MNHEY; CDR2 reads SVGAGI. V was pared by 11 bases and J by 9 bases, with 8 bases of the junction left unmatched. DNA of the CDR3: TGTGCCTCTCGAGGACTAGCGCTTGAGCAGTTCTTC. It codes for CASRGLALEQFF.

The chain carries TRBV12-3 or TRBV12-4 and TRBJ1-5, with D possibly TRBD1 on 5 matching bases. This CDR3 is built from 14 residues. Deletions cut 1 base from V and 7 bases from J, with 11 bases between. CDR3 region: CASSLDGTAQPQHF. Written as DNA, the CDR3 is TGTGCCAGCAGTTTAGACGGGACGGCACAGCCCCAGCATTTT.

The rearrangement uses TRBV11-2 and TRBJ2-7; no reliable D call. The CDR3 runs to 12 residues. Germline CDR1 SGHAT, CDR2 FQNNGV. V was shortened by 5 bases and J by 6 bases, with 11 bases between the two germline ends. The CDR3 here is CASSTGAREQYV. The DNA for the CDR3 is TGTGCCAGCAGCACGGGCGCACGCGAGCAGTACGTC.

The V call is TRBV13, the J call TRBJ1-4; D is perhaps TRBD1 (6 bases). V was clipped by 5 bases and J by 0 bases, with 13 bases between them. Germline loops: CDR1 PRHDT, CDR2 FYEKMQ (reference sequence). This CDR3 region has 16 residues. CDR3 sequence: CASSLRTVATNEKLFF. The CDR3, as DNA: TGTGCCAGCAGCCTAAGGACAGTTGCAACTAATGAAAAACTGTTTTTT.